The source of this TCR beta chain is a study of T cells after yellow fever vaccination. Germline values: CDR1 SNHLY, CDR2 FYNNEI. V trimming: 5 bases; J trimming: 4 bases; junction bases outside the gene matches: 10. There are 16 residues in the CDR3. TCRdb called the 5' RACE reads again in MiXCR, with one record for every CDR3 protein. The sample consists of about 69,000 distinct CDR3 sequences, around 6.2% of them appearing once. This clonotype was detected ten times or more. The source of this sequence is a young man who received the YFV17D yellow fever vaccine. The V gene is TRBV2, the J gene TRBJ2-1, with TRBD1 matching over 8 bases. The sample here was CD4+ T cells sorted from PBMCs, taken around 16 days after the first yellow fever vaccination. The CDR3 reads CASSLVGQATYNEQFF. DNA for the CDR3: TGTGCCAGCAGTCTGGTGGGACAGGCAACTTACAATGAGCAGTTCTTC.